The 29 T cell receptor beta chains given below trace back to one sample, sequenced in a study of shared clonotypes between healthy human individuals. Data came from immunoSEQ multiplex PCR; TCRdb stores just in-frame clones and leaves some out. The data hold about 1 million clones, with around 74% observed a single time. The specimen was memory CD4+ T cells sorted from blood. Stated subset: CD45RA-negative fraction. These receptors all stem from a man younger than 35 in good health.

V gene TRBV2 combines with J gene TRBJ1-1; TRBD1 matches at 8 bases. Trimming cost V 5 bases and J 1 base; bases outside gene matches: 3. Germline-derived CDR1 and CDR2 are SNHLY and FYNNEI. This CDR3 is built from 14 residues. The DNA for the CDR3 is TGTGCCAGCAGTAAACAGGGGGGGAACACTGAAGCTTTCTTT. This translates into CASSKQGGNTEAFF.

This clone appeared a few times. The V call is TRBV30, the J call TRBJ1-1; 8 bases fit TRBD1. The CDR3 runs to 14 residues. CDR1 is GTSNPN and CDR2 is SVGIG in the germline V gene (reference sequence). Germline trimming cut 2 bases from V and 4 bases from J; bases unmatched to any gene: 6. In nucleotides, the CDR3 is TGTGCCTGGAGTAGAACAGGGGGAACCACTGAAGCTTTCTTT. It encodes CAWSRTGGTTEAFF. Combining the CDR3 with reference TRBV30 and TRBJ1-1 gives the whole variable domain SQTIHQWPATLVQPVGSPLSLECTVEGTSNPNLYWYRQAAGRGLQLLFYSVGIGQISSEVPQNLSASRPQDRQFILSSKKLLLSDSGFYLCAWSRTGGTTEAFFGQGTRLTVV.

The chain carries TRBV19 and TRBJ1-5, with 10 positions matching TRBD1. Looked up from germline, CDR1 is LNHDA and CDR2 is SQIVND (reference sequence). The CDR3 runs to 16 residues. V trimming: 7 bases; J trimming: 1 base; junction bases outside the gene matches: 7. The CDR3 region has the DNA TGTGCCAGTACCTCGACAGGGGGCAGAAGCAATCAGCCCCAGCATTTT. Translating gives CASTSTGGRSNQPQHF.

CDR3 amino acids: CASSLFREAFF. The CDR3 DNA follows: TGTGCCAGCAGCTTATTCAGGGAAGCTTTCTTT. This rearrangement joins TRBV7-2 to TRBJ1-1; D ambiguous. This CDR3 is 11 amino acids long. Germline assignment: CDR1 SGHTA and CDR2 FQGNSA. V lost 2 bases to trimming and J lost 8 bases, with 6 bases between them. Filled out from reference TRBV7-2 and TRBJ1-1, the complete variable domain reads GAGVSQSPSNKVTEKGKDVELRCDPISGHTALYWYRQSLGQGLEFLIYFQGNSAPDKSGLPSDRFSAERTGGSVSTLTIQRTQQEDSAVYLCASSLFREAFFGQGTRLTVV.

DNA of the CDR3: TGTGCCAGCAGCTTGGGCCTTCTCACAGATACGCAGTATTTT. This codes for CASSLGLLTDTQYF. The V gene is TRBV7-2, the J gene TRBJ2-3; D gene unclear. V was pared by 3 bases and J by 2 bases, with 9 bases between. The CDR3 totals 14 residues. CDR1 and CDR2 from the germline V gene are SGHTA and FQGNSA.

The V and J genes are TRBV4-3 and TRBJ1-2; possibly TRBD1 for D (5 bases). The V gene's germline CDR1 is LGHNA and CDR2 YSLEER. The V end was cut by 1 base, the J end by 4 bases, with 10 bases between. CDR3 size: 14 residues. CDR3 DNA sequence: TGCGCCAGCAGCCAAGCGAGGGGACCCTATGGCTACACCTTC. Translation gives CASSQARGPYGYTF.

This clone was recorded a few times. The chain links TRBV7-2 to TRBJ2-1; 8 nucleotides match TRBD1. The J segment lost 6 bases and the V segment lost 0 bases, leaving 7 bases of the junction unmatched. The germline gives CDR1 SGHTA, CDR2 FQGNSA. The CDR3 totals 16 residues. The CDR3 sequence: CASSLADRVGGNEQFF. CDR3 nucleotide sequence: TGTGCCAGCAGCTTAGCGGACAGGGTAGGGGGCAATGAGCAGTTCTTC.

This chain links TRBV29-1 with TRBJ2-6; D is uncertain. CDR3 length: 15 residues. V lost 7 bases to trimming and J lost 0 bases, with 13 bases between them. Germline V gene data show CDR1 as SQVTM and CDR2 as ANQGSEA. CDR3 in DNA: TGCAGCGCCCAGGACGTATCCTCTGGGGCCAACGTCCTGACTTTC. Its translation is CSAQDVSSGANVLTF.

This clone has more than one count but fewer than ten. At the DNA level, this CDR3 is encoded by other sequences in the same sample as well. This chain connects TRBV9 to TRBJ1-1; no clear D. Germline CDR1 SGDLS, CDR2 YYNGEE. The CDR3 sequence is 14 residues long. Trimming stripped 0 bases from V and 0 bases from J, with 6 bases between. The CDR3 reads CASSVGSVNTEAFF. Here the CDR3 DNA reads TGTGCCAGCAGCGTAGGATCGGTGAACACTGAAGCTTTCTTT.

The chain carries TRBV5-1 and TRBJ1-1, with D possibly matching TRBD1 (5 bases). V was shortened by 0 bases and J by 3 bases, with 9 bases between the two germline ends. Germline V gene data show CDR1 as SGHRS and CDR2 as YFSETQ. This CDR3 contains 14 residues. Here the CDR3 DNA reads TGCGCCAGCAGCTTGGGACAGTACTACACTGAAGCTTTCTTT. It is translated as CASSLGQYYTEAFF.

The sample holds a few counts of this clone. CDR3 protein: CASSSSGVYEQYF. Written as DNA, the CDR3 is TGTGCCAGCAGCTCTTCTGGGGTGTACGAGCAGTACTTC. This chain joins TRBV5-4 and TRBJ2-7; D not certain. CDR1 is SGHNT, CDR2 YYREEE, per germline (reference sequence). The CDR3 covers 13 residues. V lost 3 bases, J lost 4 bases, and 11 bases lay in between.

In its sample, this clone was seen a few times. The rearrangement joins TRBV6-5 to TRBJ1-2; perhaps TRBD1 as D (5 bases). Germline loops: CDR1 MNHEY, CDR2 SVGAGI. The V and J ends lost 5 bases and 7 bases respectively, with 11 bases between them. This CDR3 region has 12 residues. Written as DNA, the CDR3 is TGTGCCAGCAGTACCCCTCAGGGTGGCTACACCTTC. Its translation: CASSTPQGGYTF.

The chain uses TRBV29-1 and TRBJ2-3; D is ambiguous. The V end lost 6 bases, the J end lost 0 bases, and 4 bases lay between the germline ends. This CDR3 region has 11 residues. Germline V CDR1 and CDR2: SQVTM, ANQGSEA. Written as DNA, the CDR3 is TGCAGCGTGGACAGCACAGATACGCAGTATTTT. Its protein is CSVDSTDTQYF.

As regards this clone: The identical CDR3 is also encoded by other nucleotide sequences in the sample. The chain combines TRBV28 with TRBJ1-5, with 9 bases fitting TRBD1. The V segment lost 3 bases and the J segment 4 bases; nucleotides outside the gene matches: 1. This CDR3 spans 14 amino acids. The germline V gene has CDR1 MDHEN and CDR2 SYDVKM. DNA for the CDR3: TGTGCCAGCAGTTTCGGGACAGGGAATCAGCCCCAGCATTTT. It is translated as CASSFGTGNQPQHF. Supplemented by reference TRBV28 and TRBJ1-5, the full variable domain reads DVKVTQSSRYLVKRTGEKVFLECVQDMDHENMFWYRQDPGLGLRLIYFSYDVKMKEKGDIPEGYSVSREKKERFSLILESASTNQTSMYLCASSFGTGNQPQHFGDGTRLSIL.

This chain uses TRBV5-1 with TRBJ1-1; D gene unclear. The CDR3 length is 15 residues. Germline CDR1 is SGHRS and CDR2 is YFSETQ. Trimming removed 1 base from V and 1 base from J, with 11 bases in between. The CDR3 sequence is CASSLMGTGNTEAFF. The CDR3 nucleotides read TGCGCCAGCAGCTTGATGGGAACGGGGAACACTGAAGCTTTCTTT. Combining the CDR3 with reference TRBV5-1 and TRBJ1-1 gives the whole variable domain KAGVTQTPRYLIKTRGQQVTLSCSPISGHRSVSWYQQTPGQGLQFLFEYFSETQRNKGNFPGRFSGRQFSNSRSEMNVSTLELGDSALYLCASSLMGTGNTEAFFGQGTRLTVV.

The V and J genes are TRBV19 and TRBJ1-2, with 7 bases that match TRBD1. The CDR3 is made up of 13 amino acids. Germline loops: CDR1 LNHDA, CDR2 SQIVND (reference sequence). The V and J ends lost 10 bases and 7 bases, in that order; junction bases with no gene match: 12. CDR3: CATQKQGLGGYTF. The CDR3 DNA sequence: TGTGCCACTCAAAAACAGGGGCTCGGTGGCTACACCTTC.

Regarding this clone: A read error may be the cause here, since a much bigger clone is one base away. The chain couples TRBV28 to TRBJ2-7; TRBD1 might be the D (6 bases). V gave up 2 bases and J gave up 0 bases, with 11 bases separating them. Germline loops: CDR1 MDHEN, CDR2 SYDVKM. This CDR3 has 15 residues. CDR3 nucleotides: TGTGCCAGCAGTTTAGGAGTGGGGGCCTCCTACGAGCAGTACTTC. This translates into CASSLGVGASYEQYF.

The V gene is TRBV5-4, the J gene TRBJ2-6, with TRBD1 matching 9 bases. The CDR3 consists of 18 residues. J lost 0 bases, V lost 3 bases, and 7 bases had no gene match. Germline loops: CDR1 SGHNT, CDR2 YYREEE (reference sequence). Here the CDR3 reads CASSSRTGVPSGANVLTF. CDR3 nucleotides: TGTGCCAGCAGCTCCCGGACAGGGGTCCCCTCTGGGGCCAACGTCCTGACTTTC. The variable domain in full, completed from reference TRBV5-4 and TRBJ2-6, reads ETGVTQSPTHLIKTRGQQVTLRCSSQSGHNTVSWYQQALGQGPQFIFQYYREEENGRGNFPPRFSGLQFPNYSSELNVNALELDDSALYLCASSSRTGVPSGANVLTFGAGSRLTVL.

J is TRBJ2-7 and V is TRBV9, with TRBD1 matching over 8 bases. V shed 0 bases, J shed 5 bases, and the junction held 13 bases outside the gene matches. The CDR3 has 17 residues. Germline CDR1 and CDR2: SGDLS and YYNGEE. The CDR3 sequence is CASSVGGIPGQAHEQYF. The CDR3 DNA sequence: TGTGCCAGCAGCGTAGGTGGGATACCGGGACAGGCACACGAGCAGTACTTC.

This CDR3 reads CASSGQWVGEQYF. The CDR3 DNA reads as TGTGCCAGCAGCGGGCAGTGGGTTGGCGAGCAGTACTTC. The chain couples TRBV13 to TRBJ2-7; D remains ambiguous. CDR3 length: 13 residues. Germline-derived CDR1 and CDR2 are PRHDT and FYEKMQ (reference sequence). V shed 5 bases and J shed 6 bases, with 14 bases lying between them.

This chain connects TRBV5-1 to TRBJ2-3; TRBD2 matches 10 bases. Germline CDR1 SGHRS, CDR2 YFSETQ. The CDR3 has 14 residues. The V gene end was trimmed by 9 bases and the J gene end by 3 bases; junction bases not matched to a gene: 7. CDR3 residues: CATSSGSGTDTQYF. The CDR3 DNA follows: TGCGCCACTTCTAGCGGGAGCGGGACAGATACGCAGTATTTT.

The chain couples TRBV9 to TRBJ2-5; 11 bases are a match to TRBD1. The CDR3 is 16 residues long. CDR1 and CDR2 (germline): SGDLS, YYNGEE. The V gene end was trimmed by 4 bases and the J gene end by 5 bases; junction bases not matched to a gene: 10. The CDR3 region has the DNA TGTGCCAGCAGCTCAGGACAGGGGGCAGCGGGGGAGACCCAGTACTTC. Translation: CASSSGQGAAGETQYF. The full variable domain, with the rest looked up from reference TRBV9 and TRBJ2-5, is DSGVTQTPKHLITATGQRVTLRCSPRSGDLSVYWYQQSLDQGLQFLIQYYNGEERAKGNILERFSAQQFPDLHSELNLSSLELGDSALYFCASSSGQGAAGETQYFGPGTRLLVL.

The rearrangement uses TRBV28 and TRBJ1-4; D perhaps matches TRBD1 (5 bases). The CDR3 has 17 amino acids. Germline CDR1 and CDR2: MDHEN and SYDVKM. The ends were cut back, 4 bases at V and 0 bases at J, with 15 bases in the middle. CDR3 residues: CASSSSDRTTTNEKLFF. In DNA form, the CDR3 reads TGTGCCAGCAGTTCATCCGACAGAACAACAACTAATGAAAAACTGTTTTTT.

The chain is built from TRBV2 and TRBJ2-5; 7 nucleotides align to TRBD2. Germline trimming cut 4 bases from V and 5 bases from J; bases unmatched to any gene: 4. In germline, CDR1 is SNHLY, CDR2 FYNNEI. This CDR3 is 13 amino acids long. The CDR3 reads CASSASGMETQYF. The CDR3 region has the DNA TGTGCCAGCAGTGCCAGCGGGATGGAGACCCAGTACTTC.

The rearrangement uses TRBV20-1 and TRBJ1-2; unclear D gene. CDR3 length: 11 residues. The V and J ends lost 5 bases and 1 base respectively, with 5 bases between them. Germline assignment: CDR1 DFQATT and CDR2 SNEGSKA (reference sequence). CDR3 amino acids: CSALLNYGYTF. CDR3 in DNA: TGCAGTGCTTTACTTAACTATGGCTACACCTTC.

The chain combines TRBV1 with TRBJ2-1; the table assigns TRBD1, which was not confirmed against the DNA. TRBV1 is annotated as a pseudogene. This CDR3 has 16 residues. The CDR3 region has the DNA TGCACCAGCAGCCAGGGGCTTAGCCCAGACGACAATGAGCAGTTCTTC. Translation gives CTSSQGLSPDDNEQFF.

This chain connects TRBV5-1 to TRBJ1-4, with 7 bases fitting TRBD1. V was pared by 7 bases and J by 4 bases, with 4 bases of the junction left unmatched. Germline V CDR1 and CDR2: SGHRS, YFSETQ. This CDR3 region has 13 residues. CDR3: CASRTGLNEKLFF. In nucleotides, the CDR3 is TGCGCCAGCCGGACAGGCCTTAATGAAAAACTGTTTTTT.

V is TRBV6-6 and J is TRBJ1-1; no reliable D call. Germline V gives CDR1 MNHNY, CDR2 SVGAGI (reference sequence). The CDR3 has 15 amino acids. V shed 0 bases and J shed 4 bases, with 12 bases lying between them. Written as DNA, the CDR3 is TGTGCCAGCAGTTACTCAGCTCCCGTGAGCACTGAAGCTTTCTTT. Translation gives CASSYSAPVSTEAFF.

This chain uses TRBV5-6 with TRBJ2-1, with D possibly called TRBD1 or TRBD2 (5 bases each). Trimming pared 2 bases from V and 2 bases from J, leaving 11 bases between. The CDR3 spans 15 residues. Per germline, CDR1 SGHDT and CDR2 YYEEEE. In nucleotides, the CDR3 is TGTGCCAGCAGCTTCCGGGACCGCACCTACAATGAGCAGTTCTTC. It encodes CASSFRDRTYNEQFF.